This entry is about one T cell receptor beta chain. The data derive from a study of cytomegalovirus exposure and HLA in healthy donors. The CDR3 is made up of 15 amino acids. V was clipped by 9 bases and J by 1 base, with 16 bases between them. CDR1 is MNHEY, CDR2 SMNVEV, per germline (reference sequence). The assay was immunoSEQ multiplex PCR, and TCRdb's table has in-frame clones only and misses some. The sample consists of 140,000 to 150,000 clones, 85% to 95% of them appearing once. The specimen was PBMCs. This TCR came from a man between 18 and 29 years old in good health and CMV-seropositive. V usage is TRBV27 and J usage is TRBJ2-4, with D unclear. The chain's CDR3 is CARGTRMRAKNIQYF. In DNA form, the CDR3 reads TGTGCCAGAGGTACCCGAATGCGGGCCAAAAACATTCAGTACTTC.